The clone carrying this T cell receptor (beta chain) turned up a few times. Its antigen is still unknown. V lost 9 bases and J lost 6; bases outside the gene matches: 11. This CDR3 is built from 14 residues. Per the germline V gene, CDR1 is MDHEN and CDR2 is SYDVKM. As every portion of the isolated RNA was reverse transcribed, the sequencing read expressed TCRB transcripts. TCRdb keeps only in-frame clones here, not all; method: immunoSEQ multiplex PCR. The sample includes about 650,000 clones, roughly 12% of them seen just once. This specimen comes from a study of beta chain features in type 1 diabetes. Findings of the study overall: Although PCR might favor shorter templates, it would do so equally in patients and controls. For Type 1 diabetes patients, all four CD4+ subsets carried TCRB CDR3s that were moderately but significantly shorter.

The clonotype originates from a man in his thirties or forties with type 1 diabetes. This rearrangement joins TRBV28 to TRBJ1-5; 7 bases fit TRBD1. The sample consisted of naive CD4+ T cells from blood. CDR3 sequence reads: CASKSFRGAQPQHF. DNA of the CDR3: TGTGCCAGTAAATCCTTCAGGGGGGCTCAGCCCCAGCATTTT.